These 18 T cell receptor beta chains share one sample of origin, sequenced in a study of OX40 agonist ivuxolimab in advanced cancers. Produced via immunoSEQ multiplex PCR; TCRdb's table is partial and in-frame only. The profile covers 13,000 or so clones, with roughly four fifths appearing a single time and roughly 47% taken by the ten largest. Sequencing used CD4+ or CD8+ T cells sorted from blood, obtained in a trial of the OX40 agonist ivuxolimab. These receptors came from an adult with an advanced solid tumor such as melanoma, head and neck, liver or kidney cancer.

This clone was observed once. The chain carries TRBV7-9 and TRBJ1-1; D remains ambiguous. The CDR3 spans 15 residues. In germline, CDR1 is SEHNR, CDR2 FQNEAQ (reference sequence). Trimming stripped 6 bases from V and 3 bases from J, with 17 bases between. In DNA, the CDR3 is TGTGCCAGCAGACGTGGATCCAAAACTCACACTGAAGCTTTCTTT. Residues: CASRRGSKTHTEAFF.

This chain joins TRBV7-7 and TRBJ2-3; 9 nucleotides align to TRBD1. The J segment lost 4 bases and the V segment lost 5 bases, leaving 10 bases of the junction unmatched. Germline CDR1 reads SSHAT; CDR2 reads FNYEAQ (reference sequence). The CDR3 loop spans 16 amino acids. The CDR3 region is CASSHGQGPGADTQYF. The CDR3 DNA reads TGTGCCAGCAGCCACGGACAGGGGCCGGGGGCAGATACGCAGTATTTT.

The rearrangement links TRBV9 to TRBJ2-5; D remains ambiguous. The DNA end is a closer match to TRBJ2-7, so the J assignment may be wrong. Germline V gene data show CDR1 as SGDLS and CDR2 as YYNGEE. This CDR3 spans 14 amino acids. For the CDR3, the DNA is TGTGCCAGCAGCCCAAGCCCCAGAGTGTACGAGCAGTACTTC. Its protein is CASSPSPRVYEQYF.

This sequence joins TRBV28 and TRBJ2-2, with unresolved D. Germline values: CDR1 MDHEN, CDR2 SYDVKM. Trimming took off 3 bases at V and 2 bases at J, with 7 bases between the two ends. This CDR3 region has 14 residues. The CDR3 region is CASSFRLNTGELFF. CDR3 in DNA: TGTGCCAGCAGTTTTCGACTTAACACCGGGGAGCTGTTTTTT.

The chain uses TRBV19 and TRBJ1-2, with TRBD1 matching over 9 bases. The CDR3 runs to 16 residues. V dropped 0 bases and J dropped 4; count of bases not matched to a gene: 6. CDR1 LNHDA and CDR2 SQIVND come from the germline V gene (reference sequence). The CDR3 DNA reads TGTGCCAGTAGTATAGACCCGGACAGGGGTGTCTATGGCTACACCTTC. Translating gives CASSIDPDRGVYGYTF.

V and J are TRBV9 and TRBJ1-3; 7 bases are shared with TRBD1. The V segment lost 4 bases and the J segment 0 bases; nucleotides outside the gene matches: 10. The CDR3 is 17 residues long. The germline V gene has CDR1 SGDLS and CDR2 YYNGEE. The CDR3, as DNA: TGTGCCAGCAGCCTGCCGAGACAGGGCACCTCTGGAAACACCATATATTTT. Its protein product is CASSLPRQGTSGNTIYF.

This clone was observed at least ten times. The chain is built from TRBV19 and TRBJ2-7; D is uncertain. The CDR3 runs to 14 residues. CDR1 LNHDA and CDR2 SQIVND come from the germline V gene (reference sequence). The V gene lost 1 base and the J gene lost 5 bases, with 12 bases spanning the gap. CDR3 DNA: TGTGCCAGTAGTATAGTATCGAGCCCCGACGAGCAGTACTTC. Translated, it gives CASSIVSSPDEQYF. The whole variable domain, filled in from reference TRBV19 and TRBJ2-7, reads DGGITQSPKYLFRKEGQNVTLSCEQNLNHDAMYWYRQDPGQGLRLIYYSQIVNDFQKGDIAEGYSVSREKKESFPLTVTSAQKNPTAFYLCASSIVSSPDEQYFGPGTRLTVT.

CDR3 in amino acids: CASSLIFRGGETQYF. The CDR3 DNA sequence: TGTGCCAGCAGTTTAATATTCAGGGGGGGGGAGACCCAGTACTTC. V gene TRBV27 combines with J gene TRBJ2-5; D assignment may be TRBD1 or TRBD2 (7 bases each). The CDR3 is 15 residues long. Germline assignment: CDR1 MNHEY and CDR2 SMNVEV (reference sequence). The V and J ends lost 2 bases and 5 bases respectively, with 15 bases between them.

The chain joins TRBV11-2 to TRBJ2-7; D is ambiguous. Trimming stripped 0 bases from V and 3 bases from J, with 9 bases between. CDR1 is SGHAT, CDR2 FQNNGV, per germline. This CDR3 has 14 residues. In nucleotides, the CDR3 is TGTGCCAGCAGCTTAGATCAATTCGACTACGAGCAGTACTTC. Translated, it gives CASSLDQFDYEQYF.

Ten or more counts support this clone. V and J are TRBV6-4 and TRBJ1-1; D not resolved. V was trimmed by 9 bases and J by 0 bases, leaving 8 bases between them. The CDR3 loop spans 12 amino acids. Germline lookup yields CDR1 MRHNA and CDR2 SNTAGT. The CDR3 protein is CARAALNTEAFF. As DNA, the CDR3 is TGTGCCAGGGCGGCTCTGAACACTGAAGCTTTCTTT.

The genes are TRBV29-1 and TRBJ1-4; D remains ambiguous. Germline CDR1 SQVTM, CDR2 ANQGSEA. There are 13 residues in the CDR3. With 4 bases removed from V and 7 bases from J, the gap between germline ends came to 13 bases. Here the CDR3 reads CSVAGGGLEKLFF. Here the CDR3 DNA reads TGCAGCGTTGCAGGAGGCGGCCTTGAAAAACTGTTTTTT.

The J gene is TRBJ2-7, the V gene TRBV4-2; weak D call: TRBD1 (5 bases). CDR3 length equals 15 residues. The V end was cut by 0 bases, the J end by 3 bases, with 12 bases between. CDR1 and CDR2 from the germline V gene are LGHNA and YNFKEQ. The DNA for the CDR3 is TGTGCCAGCAGCCAAGAAGGGGAAACATACTACGAGCAGTACTTC. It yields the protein CASSQEGETYYEQYF.

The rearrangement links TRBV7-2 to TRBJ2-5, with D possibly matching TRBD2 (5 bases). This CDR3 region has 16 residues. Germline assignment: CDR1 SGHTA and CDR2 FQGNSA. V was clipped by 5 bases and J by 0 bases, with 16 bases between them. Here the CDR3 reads CASSRFQAGHQETQYF. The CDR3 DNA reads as TGTGCCAGCAGCCGGTTTCAGGCGGGCCACCAAGAGACCCAGTACTTC.

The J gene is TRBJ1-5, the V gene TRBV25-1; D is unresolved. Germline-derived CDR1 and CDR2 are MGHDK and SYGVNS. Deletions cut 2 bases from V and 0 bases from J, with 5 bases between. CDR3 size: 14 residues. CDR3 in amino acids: CASSEPFSNQPQHF. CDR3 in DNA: TGTGCCAGCAGTGAACCCTTTAGCAATCAGCCCCAGCATTTT.

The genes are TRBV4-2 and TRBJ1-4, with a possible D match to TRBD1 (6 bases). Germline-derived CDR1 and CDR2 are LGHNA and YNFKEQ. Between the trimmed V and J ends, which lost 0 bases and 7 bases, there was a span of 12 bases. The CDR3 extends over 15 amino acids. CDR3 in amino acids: CASSQEIQGGEKLFF. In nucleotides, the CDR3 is TGTGCCAGCAGCCAAGAAATACAGGGAGGTGAAAAACTGTTTTTT.

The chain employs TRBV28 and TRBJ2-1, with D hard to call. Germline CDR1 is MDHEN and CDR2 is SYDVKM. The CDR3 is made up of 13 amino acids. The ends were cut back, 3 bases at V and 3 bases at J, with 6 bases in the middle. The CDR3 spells CASSFGIYNEQFF. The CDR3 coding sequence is TGTGCCAGCAGTTTTGGTATCTACAATGAGCAGTTCTTC.

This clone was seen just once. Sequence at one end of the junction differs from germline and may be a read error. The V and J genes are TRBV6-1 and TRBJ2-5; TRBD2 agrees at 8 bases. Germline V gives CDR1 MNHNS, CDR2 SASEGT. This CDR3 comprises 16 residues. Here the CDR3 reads CATSDLGLADQETQYF. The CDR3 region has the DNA TGTGCCACCAGTGATCTAGGACTAGCAGACCAAGAGACCCAGTACTTC.

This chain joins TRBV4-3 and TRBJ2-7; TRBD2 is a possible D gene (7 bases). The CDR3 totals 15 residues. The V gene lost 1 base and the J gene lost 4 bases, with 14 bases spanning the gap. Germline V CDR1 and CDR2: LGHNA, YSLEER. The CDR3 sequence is CASSQGRGAGYEQYF. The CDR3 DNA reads TGCGCCAGCAGCCAAGGTCGGGGGGCGGGATACGAGCAGTACTTC.